This entry features one T cell receptor beta chain sequence. Its antigen remains unidentified. Sequencing used immunoSEQ multiplex PCR; TCRdb keeps in-frame clones, though not all of them. The table lists 100,000 to 150,000 clones, roughly nine tenths of them singletons. This record belongs to a study of T cell responses to AZD1222 COVID-19 vaccine. Background on the study: Both about-4-week and about-12-week second-dose recipients were combined. Study-level points and caveats: Targeting of unmutated variant regions was reportedly seen in nearly half of spike-specific TCRs. Baseline seropositivity characterized only a handful of AZD1222 recipients. Spike was spanned by vaccine-associated CD4 TCRs, which were dominant at 160-218 and 743-854.

The V gene lost 1 base and the J gene lost 0 bases, with 15 bases spanning the gap. CDR1 SGHVS and CDR2 FQNEAQ come from the germline V gene. The length of the CDR3 is 17 residues. The specimen was peripheral blood, collected on day 0 of AZD1222 vaccination. The receptor was isolated from an adult in good health. The chain employs TRBV7-8 and TRBJ1-1; D not resolved. The CDR3 coding sequence is TGTGCCAGCAGCTTAGGGCGGCTGGTGGAAGTGAACACTGAAGCTTTCTTT. It encodes CASSLGRLVEVNTEAFF.